Sequencing of this TCR beta chain was carried out in a study of blood T cell repertoires in COVID-19 (dated by TCRdb to the early 2020s). Looking at the study overall: Samples covering the acute and convalescent phases of COVID-19 were provided by collaborators in the United States, Italy and Spain. The dataset comprised deeply sampled blood TCRbeta repertoires from subjects exposed to, actively infected with, or recovered from COVID-19. Sample metadata almost always included a de-identified subject ID, COVID-19 status, age in years and sex. Samples were obtained from the ongoing ImmuneRACE study (first 160 participants) and from approximately 1,200 subjects provided by 6 global collaborators. HLA class I and class II types, where available, came from metadata supplied by the sample provider rather than from assay-based typing. The prospective study material was composed of cDNA or gDNA derived from T cells, B-cell-depleted T cells, or PBMCs. A freely available public database, intended as a resource for researchers studying the immune response to SARS-CoV-2, is where the repertoires were released. Results and caveats for the whole study, not just this receptor: Clinical and demographic metadata were provided uncurated, with the amount varying by source and participant.

On this clone: There is no known antigen for this receptor. It has no much larger one-base neighbor in the sample; base qualities were not kept.

The immunoSEQ Assay, a bias-controlled multiplex PCR, was used to amplify TCRbeta CDR3 regions from genomic DNA. The paper's data handling went like this. The number of nucleated cells in each sample was estimated by amplification of reference gene primers within the assay. To quantify the absolute abundance of each unique TCRbeta CDR3 rearrangement, sequence reads were collapsed and filtered. For each sample, productive Simpson clonality was calculated as the square root of Simpson's diversity index over productive rearrangements. This is the immuneACCESS table as TCRdb keeps it, with only in-frame sequences that have V and J called. A part of the clones is gone; compared with another copy, unresolved V genes explain less than half, and the rest is unexplained. V, J and clone size are those of that table, while D and trimming were read from the DNA. In this sample the table shows 110,000 to 150,000 clones, 70% to 90% of which occur a single time. The ten largest clones represent over 1.5% of the sample.

Whole blood was collected in K2EDTA tubes by collaborating institutions according to the institutions' own protocols. Collaborator samples were shipped for TCRbeta analysis as frozen whole blood, isolated PBMCs, or DNA extracted from either sample type. Reading the germline V gene gives CDR1 SQVTM and CDR2 ANQGSEA. Trimmed from V: 4 bases; trimmed from J: 6 bases; junction bases lacking a gene match: 12. Counted from cysteine to phenylalanine, this CDR3 has 15 amino acids. Only the CDR3 DNA is retained, 45 bases long and in frame from the first base. The chain uses TRBV29-1 and TRBJ1-1, and 9 junction bases match TRBD1. Sequenced material: peripheral blood. The TCR was taken from a man between 65 and 79 years old with acute or convalescent COVID-19. The CDR3 sequence is CSVAEPGQGTPEAFF. The bases are TGCAGCGTTGCAGAGCCGGGACAGGGTACCCCTGAAGCTTTCTTT.